Listed below are T cell receptor beta chains from one sample, sequenced in a study of T cell responses to AZD1222 COVID-19 vaccine. The protocol was immunoSEQ multiplex PCR, while the TCRdb copy is restricted to in-frame clones and leaves out a portion. Of 130,000 or so clones detected, 65% to 90% appear once; the ten largest clones hold around 8%. The source material was peripheral blood, sampled 28 days after the second dose of the MenACWY control vaccine. Receptor source: an adult who received the MenACWY meningococcal vaccine as a control. Each CDR3 is given with its conserved first and last residue. Fields, in order: D gene, V gene, J gene, clone size, CDR3 protein, CDR3 DNA. A D gene is named only where the DNA matches it firmly. Only some rows state a clone size, as once, few, many or a class for expanded clones.

TRBD1	TRBV6-5	TRBJ2-3	-	CASSSRTGWDTQYF	TGTGCCAGCAGTTCCCGGACAGGGTGGGATACGCAGTATTTT
-	TRBV6-2/TRBV6-3	TRBJ2-1	few	CASSWVGGTYNEQFF	TGTGCCAGCAGTTGGGTGGGGGGCACCTACAATGAGCAGTTCTTC
TRBD1	TRBV11-2	TRBJ1-3	-	CASSPSGGGNTIYF	TGTGCCAGCAGTCCGTCAGGGGGCGGAAACACCATATATTTT
-	TRBV6-5	TRBJ2-7	-	CASSRHGDYEQYF	TGTGCCAGCAGTCGGCACGGAGACTACGAGCAGTACTTC
TRBD1	TRBV14	TRBJ1-2	-	CASSPGDRGWNYGYTF	TGTGCCAGCAGCCCCGGGGACAGGGGTTGGAACTATGGCTACACCTTC
TRBD1	TRBV28	TRBJ2-5	-	CASSPGQGRRETQYF	TGTGCCAGCAGTCCTGGACAGGGAAGGAGGGAGACCCAGTACTTC
TRBD2	TRBV6-2/TRBV6-3	TRBJ2-7	-	CASSIEGLAGGAYEQYF	TGTGCCAGCAGCATAGAGGGACTAGCGGGAGGGGCCTACGAGCAGTACTTC
-	TRBV16	TRBJ2-7	few	CASSQSAGSYEQYF	TGTGCCAGCAGCCAATCGGCGGGATCCTACGAGCAGTACTTC
-	TRBV15	TRBJ2-5	-	CATSRAPQETQYF	TGTGCCACCAGCAGAGCGCCACAAGAGACCCAGTACTTC
-	TRBV5-1	TRBJ2-1	-	CASSGGLGGNEQFF	TGCGCCAGCAGCGGGGGTCTCGGGGGCAATGAGCAGTTCTTC
-	TRBV29-1	TRBJ1-1	-	CSVEVRGGAEAFF	TGCAGCGTTGAGGTTAGAGGGGGGGCTGAAGCTTTCTTT
TRBD1	TRBV14	TRBJ1-2	-	CASSQDRRTGGGYTF	TGTGCCAGCAGCCAAGATCGGAGGACAGGGGGCGGCTACACCTTC
-	TRBV5-1	TRBJ1-4	once	CASSLDGAGEKLFF	TGCGCCAGCAGCTTGGATGGTGCCGGTGAAAAACTGTTTTTT
-	TRBV28	TRBJ1-2	few	CASRMSLGYGYTF	TGTGCCAGCCGAATGTCTCTGGGCTATGGCTACACCTTC
-	TRBV5-5	TRBJ1-6	-	CASSSLADNSPLHF	TGTGCCAGCAGCTCGTTGGCGGATAATTCACCCCTCCACTTT
TRBD2	TRBV15	TRBJ2-1	-	CATSRDPGAGNEQFF	TGTGCCACCAGCAGAGATCCGGGAGCGGGAAATGAGCAGTTCTTC
-	TRBV11-3	TRBJ1-5	-	CASSLGTGCQPQHF	TGTGCCAGCAGCTTAGGAACCGGGTGTCAGCCCCAGCATTTT
-	TRBV6-2/TRBV6-3	TRBJ1-5	-	CASSWTSNQPQHF	TGTGCCAGCAGTTGGACTAGCAATCAGCCCCAGCATTTT
-	TRBV5-1	TRBJ1-3	-	CASGYPGNTIYF	TGCGCCAGCGGCTATCCTGGAAACACCATATATTTT
-	TRBV28	TRBJ1-5	-	CASSPLGPQHF	TGTGCCAGCAGTCCCCTAGGGCCCCAGCATTTT
-	TRBV6-5	TRBJ2-2	-	CASRSGTNTGELFF	TGTGCCTCCAGGTCGGGGACGAACACCGGGGAGCTGTTTTTT
-	TRBV6-2/TRBV6-3	TRBJ1-6	-	CASSFEGPETRGSSYNSPLHF	TGTGCCAGCAGTTTTGAGGGCCCCGAAACGAGAGGCAGCTCCTATAATTCACCCCTCCACTTT
-	TRBV5-1	TRBJ2-3	-	CASSLDGGKDTQYF	TGCGCCAGCAGCTTAGACGGGGGCAAAGATACGCAGTATTTT
-	TRBV7-8	TRBJ2-7	-	CASSSHRASYEQYF	TGTGCCAGCAGCTCCCACAGGGCGTCCTACGAGCAGTACTTC
-	TRBV12-5	TRBJ1-1	few	CASGPPGNTEAFF	TGTGCTAGTGGCCCGCCGGGGAACACTGAAGCTTTCTTT
TRBD1	TRBV2	TRBJ1-1	-	CASSARQGSGKAFF	TGTGCCAGCAGTGCCCGACAGGGGTCGGGTAAAGCTTTCTTT
TRBD1	TRBV18	TRBJ1-6	-	CASSPPEGTGGNSPLHF	TGTGCCAGCTCACCACCGGAGGGGACAGGGGGTAATTCACCCCTCCACTTT
TRBD1	TRBV15	TRBJ1-2	-	CATSRTRTGDGYTF	TGTGCCACCAGCAGAACCCGGACAGGGGACGGCTACACCTTC
-	TRBV3-1/TRBV3-2	TRBJ1-4	-	CASSQAGGSNEKLFF	TGTGCCAGCAGCCAAGCTGGGGGATCTAATGAAAAACTGTTTTTT
TRBD2	TRBV7-6	TRBJ2-1	-	CASSSGLAGGPISYNEQFF	TGTGCCAGCAGCTCTGGACTAGCGGGGGGGCCTATCTCCTACAATGAGCAGTTCTTC
-	TRBV11-3	TRBJ1-1	-	CASSQGMNTEAFF	TGTGCCAGCAGCCAGGGGATGAACACTGAAGCTTTCTTT
-	TRBV19	TRBJ2-7	-	CASTLRWAGKRTEQYF	TGTGCCAGTACCCTAAGGTGGGCAGGGAAACGAACCGAGCAGTACTTC
-	TRBV5-4	TRBJ1-2	-	CASSLAGGYTF	TGTGCCAGCAGCTTGGCCGGTGGCTACACCTTC
TRBD1	TRBV11-2	TRBJ2-7	-	CASSPIGRKPGQGGYEQYF	TGTGCCAGCAGCCCTATAGGGCGTAAACCGGGACAGGGTGGGTACGAGCAGTACTTC
-	TRBV14	TRBJ2-7	-	CASSQERGRFDEQYF	TGTGCCAGCAGCCAAGAGAGGGGCAGGTTCGACGAGCAGTACTTC
-	TRBV9	TRBJ1-2	-	CASSLDGGRDGYTF	TGTGCCAGCAGCCTAGACGGGGGACGCGATGGCTACACCTTC
-	TRBV7-9	TRBJ1-1	-	CASSLSGVNTEAFF	TGTGCCAGCAGCTTATCGGGAGTGAACACTGAAGCTTTCTTT
-	TRBV28	TRBJ1-4	-	CASSPAPGRANEKLFF	TGTGCCAGCAGCCCCGCTCCCGGGAGGGCTAATGAAAAACTGTTTTTT
-	TRBV5-4	TRBJ2-5	-	CASSSKGSGLIETQYF	TGTGCCAGCAGCTCGAAGGGGTCTGGGTTGATCGAGACCCAGTACTTC
TRBD1	TRBV5-4	TRBJ1-1	-	CASSLGTGVNTEAFF	TGTGCCAGCAGCTTGGGGACAGGAGTGAACACTGAAGCTTTCTTT
TRBD1	TRBV11-2	TRBJ1-4	-	CASSSRTGFSNEKLFF	TGTGCCAGCAGCTCCCGGACAGGCTTCAGTAATGAAAAACTGTTTTTT
TRBD1	TRBV7-7	TRBJ2-1	-	CASSSGQGAFNEQFF	TGTGCCAGCAGCTCGGGACAGGGGGCATTTAATGAGCAGTTCTTC
TRBD1	TRBV5-1	TRBJ2-2	-	CASSPGTANTGELFF	TGCGCCAGCAGCCCGGGGACAGCGAACACCGGGGAGCTGTTTTTT
-	TRBV13	TRBJ1-1	-	CASSLQGWDTEAFF	TGTGCCAGCAGCTTACAGGGTTGGGACACTGAAGCTTTCTTT
-	TRBV27	TRBJ2-2	-	CASSGWDTGELFF	TGTGCCAGCAGTGGCTGGGACACCGGGGAGCTGTTTTTT
TRBD2	TRBV4-2	TRBJ2-5	-	CASSQVGTGTSGQETQYF	TGTGCCAGCAGCCAAGTGGGGACCGGGACTAGCGGTCAAGAGACCCAGTACTTC